Listed below are T cell receptor beta chains from one sample, sequenced in a study of T cells in Graves' hyperthyroidism and ophthalmopathy. TCRdb re-analysed the multiplex PCR reads in MiXCR, keeping a single row per CDR3 protein. The data contain 300,000 to 450,000 distinct CDR3 sequences, approximately 15% of them singletons. The specimen sequenced was blood. The receptors were sampled from an older woman with Graves' hyperthyroidism. CDR3s include the opening cysteine and the closing phenylalanine or tryptophan. D genes are given only for firm matches. Only part of the rows carry a size: once, few, many, or a class if the clone is expanded.

TRBD1,TRBV20-1,TRBJ1-5,13,few,TGCAGTGCCCCGGACAGGGGAAATCAGCCCCAGCATTTT,CSAPDRGNQPQHF
-,TRBV5-1,TRBJ1-2,12,many,TGCGCCAGCGGGCGTGGAGCATATGGCTACACCTTC,CASGRGAYGYTF
TRBD1,TRBV18,TRBJ2-5,14,once,TGTGCCAGCTCAGACGGGACAGGGTTCGAGACCCAGTACTTC,CASSDGTGFETQYF
TRBD1,TRBV20-1,TRBJ2-5,14,many,TGCAGTGCTGACGCGGGACAGGGTAAACAGACCCAGTACTTC,CSADAGQGKQTQYF
TRBD1,TRBV28,TRBJ2-1,17,many,TGTGCCAGCAGTTCCCAATGGACAGGGGGTTTCTACAATGAGCAGTTCTTC,CASSSQWTGGFYNEQFF
-,TRBV6-1,TRBJ2-1,17,many,TGTGCCAGCAGAGAGGGATCTATCGGAGTCTCCTACAATGAGCAGTTCTTC,CASREGSIGVSYNEQFF
-,TRBV2,TRBJ1-1,14,many,TGTGCCAGCAGTCAGTGGGGGGGGGACACTGAAGCTTTCTTT,CASSQWGGDTEAFF
TRBD2,TRBV11-3,TRBJ2-1,17,many,TGTGCCAGCAGCTTAGACGTTCAAGCGGGAGGTCTCAATGAGCAGTTCTTC,CASSLDVQAGGLNEQFF
-,TRBV3-1,TRBJ2-6,16,-,TGTGCCAGCAGCCAACGGGGAGGCTCTGGGGCCAACGTCCTGACTTTC,CASSQRGGSGANVLTF
-,TRBV10-3,TRBJ2-5,14,many,TGTGCCATCAGTGATCTGGGACAACAAGAGACCCAGTACTTC,CAISDLGQQETQYF
TRBD1,TRBV6-1,TRBJ2-2,15,-,TGTGCCAGCACCCGGGACAGGGGGCTGGCCGGGGAGCTGTTTTTT,CASTRDRGLAGELFF
-,TRBV5-1,TRBJ2-5,13,few,TGCGCCAGCAGCTTGCCAGGCCAAGAGACCCAGTACTTC,CASSLPGQETQYF
-,TRBV7-9,TRBJ2-5,15,few,TGTGCCAGCAGCTTAGCCCCGGCGGGGACGGAGACCCAGTACTTC,CASSLAPAGTETQYF
TRBD1,TRBV12-3/TRBV12-4,TRBJ2-1,15,many,TGTGCCAGCAGGTGGACAGGGAGCTCCTACAATGAGCAGTTCTTC,CASRWTGSSYNEQFF
-,TRBV9,TRBJ2-5,13,many,TGTGCCAGCAGCGTTGCAGCTAGCGAGACCCAGTACTTC,CASSVAASETQYF
TRBD2,TRBV2,TRBJ2-1,15,many,TGTGCCAGCACTGGACTAGCGGGATCCTACAATGAGCAGTTCTTC,CASTGLAGSYNEQFF
TRBD1,TRBV18,TRBJ1-1,16,-,TGTGCCAGCTCATTGGGACAGGGGATTTCGAACACTGAAGCTTTCTTT,CASSLGQGISNTEAFF
TRBD1,TRBV10-3,TRBJ2-2,15,few,TGTGCCATCAAGGACAGGGGGACGAACACCGGGGAGCTGTTTTTT,CAIKDRGTNTGELFF